What follows are 20 T cell receptor beta chains derived from one specimen sequenced in a study of blood T cell repertoires in COVID-19. Profiled with immunoSEQ multiplex PCR; TCRdb holds only in-frame clones, not every one. In the table there are 150,000 to 200,000 clones, approximately 90% of which are singletons. The sequenced sample was peripheral blood. All receptors come from an older woman who had recovered from COVID-19.

The V gene is TRBV20-1, the J gene TRBJ2-3, with D perhaps TRBD2 (6 bases). CDR3 length equals 14 residues. Germline values: CDR1 DFQATT, CDR2 SNEGSKA (reference sequence). Trimming took 3 bases from V and 4 from J, leaving 14 bases between them. In nucleotides, the CDR3 is TGCAGTGCTAGTAACCCTCTAGCGTCAGATACGCAGTATTTT. Protein product: CSASNPLASDTQYF.

V and J are TRBV2 and TRBJ2-1; possible D gene TRBD1, 6 bases. This CDR3 comprises 15 residues. With 0 bases removed from V and 7 bases from J, the gap between germline ends came to 13 bases. From germline, CDR1 is SNHLY and CDR2 FYNNEI. The CDR3 DNA reads TGTGCCAGCAGTGAAGCGCTTCATAGGGGGAATGAGCAGTTCTTC. Translation gives CASSEALHRGNEQFF.

This clone appeared once. The chain carries TRBV5-4 and TRBJ2-5, with TRBD2 matching over 8 bases. V dropped 0 bases and J dropped 5; count of bases not matched to a gene: 12. The CDR3 has 17 amino acids. From germline, CDR1 is SGHNT and CDR2 YYREEE (reference sequence). CDR3 DNA: TGTGCCAGCAGCTTGGTCCGCGTGCGGGGGGATCTGGAGACCCAGTACTTC. Residues: CASSLVRVRGDLETQYF.

V and J are TRBV2 and TRBJ2-3, with D uncertain. The CDR3 sequence is 14 residues long. V lost 8 bases and J 3 bases, leaving 15 bases between the germline ends. Germline CDR1 and CDR2: SNHLY and FYNNEI. CDR3 nucleotides: TGTGCCAGCGGAGAGAACCGTAAAACAGATACGCAGTATTTT. This sequence encodes CASGENRKTDTQYF. The full variable domain, rest sourced from reference TRBV2 and TRBJ2-3, is EPEVTQTPSHQVTQMGQEVILRCVPISNHLYFYWYRQILGQKVEFLVSFYNNEISEKSEIFDDQFSVERPDGSNFTLKIRSTKLEDSAMYFCASGENRKTDTQYFGPGTRLTVL.

This clone was seen a handful of times. V and J are TRBV7-8 and TRBJ2-5; 7 nucleotides match TRBD2. Germline V gene lookup returns CDR1 SGHVS and CDR2 FQNEAQ. V lost 6 bases and J lost 5; bases outside the gene matches: 12. The CDR3 runs to 15 residues. The CDR3 region has the DNA TGTGCCAGCAGTTCTACGTTTTTCGGGGGGGAGACCCAGTACTTC. Its translation: CASSSTFFGGETQYF.

The chain joins TRBV7-6 to TRBJ2-1; TRBD2 matches at 7 bases. The junction had 17 bases not matched to a gene; V was cut back by 4 bases and J by 2 bases. The CDR3 runs to 19 residues. Germline values: CDR1 SGHVS, CDR2 FNYEAQ. CDR3 coding DNA: TGTGCCAGCAGCTCGACGGTGCCGTGGCGGGGGACCCCCTACAATGAGCAGTTCTTC. Translated, it gives CASSSTVPWRGTPYNEQFF.

CDR3 DNA: TGTGCCAGCAGTTCGGGGGGCTTTGACTCCTACGAGCAGTACTTC. Protein product: CASSSGGFDSYEQYF. This chain connects TRBV28 to TRBJ2-7, with D perhaps TRBD2 (7 bases). V dropped 4 bases and J dropped 0 bases, with 13 bases sitting between them. The CDR3 totals 15 residues. CDR1 and CDR2 from the germline V gene are MDHEN and SYDVKM.

The chain's CDR3 is CASSQPFGGNTEAFF. CDR3 in DNA: TGTGCCAGCAGCCAACCCTTCGGGGGGAACACTGAAGCTTTCTTT. This chain links TRBV3-1 (or the pseudogene TRBV3-2) with TRBJ1-1; tentatively, D is TRBD1 (5 bases). The CDR3 contains 15 residues. Trimming took off 2 bases at V and 1 base at J, with 11 bases between the two ends. Germline V gene data show CDR1 as LGHDT and CDR2 as YNNKEL (reference sequence).

The chain links TRBV6-5 to TRBJ1-6; D may be TRBD1 (5 bases). V lost 6 bases and J 1 base, leaving 13 bases between the germline ends. This CDR3 has 16 residues. Germline assignment: CDR1 MNHEY and CDR2 SVGAGI. CDR3 in amino acids: CASSYAGLSYNSPLHF. The CDR3 nucleotides read TGTGCCAGCAGCTACGCAGGGTTATCCTATAATTCACCCCTCCACTTT.

This clone was found once. The DNA for the CDR3 is TGTGCCAGCCGTCCCGGGACAGAGCATTCACCCCTCCACTTT. Protein sequence: CASRPGTEHSPLHF. The chain couples TRBV28 to TRBJ1-6; 7 bases line up with TRBD1. The CDR3 has 14 residues. From germline, CDR1 is MDHEN and CDR2 SYDVKM. V shed 8 bases and J 8 bases; nucleotides not matched to a gene: 9.

The J gene is TRBJ1-1, the V gene TRBV28; D is undetermined. V lost 3 bases and J lost 3, with 5 bases in between. The CDR3 runs to 12 residues. Germline lookup yields CDR1 MDHEN and CDR2 SYDVKM. This CDR3 reads CASSFAYTEAFF. CDR3 in DNA: TGTGCCAGCAGTTTCGCGTACACTGAAGCTTTCTTT.

The rearrangement joins TRBV18 to TRBJ1-5; TRBD1 is a possible D gene (6 bases). This CDR3 is built from 17 residues. Trimming removed 3 bases from V and 0 bases from J, with 15 bases in between. CDR1 is KGHSH, CDR2 LQKENI, per germline. The chain's CDR3 is CASSPTTSGDSNQPQHF. The CDR3 bases are TGTGCCAGCTCACCCACCACATCAGGGGATAGCAATCAGCCCCAGCATTTT.

The rearrangement uses TRBV7-8 and TRBJ1-3, with D unresolved. Trimming removed 4 bases from V and 0 bases from J, with 7 bases in between. The CDR3 consists of 14 residues. CDR1 is SGHVS and CDR2 is FQNEAQ in the germline V gene. The DNA for the CDR3 is TGTGCCAGCAGCTCGGGTTTCTCTGGAAACACCATATATTTT. Translation gives CASSSGFSGNTIYF. Supplemented by reference TRBV7-8 and TRBJ1-3, the full variable domain reads GAGVSQSPRYKVAKRGQDVALRCDPISGHVSLFWYQQALGQGPEFLTYFQNEAQLDKSGLPSDRFFAERPEGSVSTLKIQRTQQEDSAVYLCASSSGFSGNTIYFGEGSWLTVV.

The genes are TRBV5-1 and TRBJ2-1; tentative D call: TRBD2 (7 bases). The V end was cut by 0 bases, the J end by 4 bases, with 14 bases between. Germline CDR1 is SGHRS and CDR2 is YFSETQ. This CDR3 has 16 amino acids. CDR3 sequence: CASSLGPGGQYNEQFF. CDR3 bases: TGCGCCAGCAGCTTGGGTCCGGGGGGCCAATACAATGAGCAGTTCTTC.

The chain has TRBV30 and TRBJ2-1, with TRBD2 identical over 14 bases. CDR1 GTSNPN and CDR2 SVGIG come from the germline V gene (reference sequence). The CDR3 loop spans 19 amino acids. Trimming cost V 2 bases and J 5 bases; bases outside gene matches: 14. The CDR3 protein is CAWSLGGLAGGSLNNEQFF. The CDR3 nucleotides read TGTGCCTGGAGTCTGGGCGGACTAGCGGGGGGATCACTAAACAATGAGCAGTTCTTC.

The V call is TRBV5-4, the J call TRBJ2-2, with 10 bases aligning to TRBD1. Unmatched junction bases numbered 3, after V lost 4 bases and J lost 6 bases. This CDR3 has 14 residues. Germline V gene data show CDR1 as SGHNT and CDR2 as YYREEE (reference sequence). CDR3 DNA sequence: TGTGCCAGCAGCCGTGGACAGGGGGCCGGGGAGCTGTTTTTT. Translated, it gives CASSRGQGAGELFF.

This chain connects TRBV7-9 to TRBJ1-5; maybe TRBD1 (5 bases). Germline V CDR1 and CDR2: SEHNR, FQNEAQ (reference sequence). Trimming shortened V by 5 bases and J by 15 bases, and 20 bases separated the two germline ends. The CDR3 has 13 amino acids. Here the CDR3 DNA reads TGTGCCAGCAGCCCCCAGGGTGGAGGGCTTAGGCATTTT. It yields the protein CASSPQGGGLRHF.

The V and J genes are TRBV30 and TRBJ1-1, with D perhaps matching TRBD1 (5 bases). V gave up 0 bases and J gave up 1 base, with 12 bases separating them. CDR1 GTSNPN and CDR2 SVGIG come from the germline V gene (reference sequence). This CDR3 has 15 amino acids. This CDR3 is CAWSVWGDPNTEAFF. The CDR3 nucleotides read TGTGCCTGGAGTGTATGGGGCGACCCGAACACTGAAGCTTTCTTT.

J is TRBJ1-4 and V is TRBV3-1 (or the pseudogene TRBV3-2), with TRBD1 as a possible D gene (5 bases). There are 14 residues in the CDR3. From germline, CDR1 is LGHDT and CDR2 YNNKEL (reference sequence). The ends were cut back, 6 bases at V and 7 bases at J, with 15 bases in the middle. The CDR3 region has the DNA TGTGCCAGCAGACGGGGCACCGGGGGTGAAAAACTGTTTTTT. Protein: CASRRGTGGEKLFF.

This clone was found a few times. The rearrangement uses TRBV4-1 and TRBJ1-1; D possibly corresponds to TRBD1 (5 bases). This CDR3 has 14 amino acids. Trimming stripped 4 bases from V and 3 bases from J, with 12 bases between. CDR1 MGHRA and CDR2 YSYEKL come from the germline V gene. This CDR3 reads CASSPQGTDTEAFF. The CDR3 coding sequence is TGCGCCAGCAGCCCTCAGGGAACCGACACTGAAGCTTTCTTT.